The clone carrying this T cell receptor (beta chain) was seen a few times. The TCR beta profiling, which covered VDJ combination and CDR3 sequence, was carried out using genomic DNA as the template. TCRdb used MiXCR to reprocess the reads, holding one entry per CDR3 protein. The sample has roughly 500,000 distinct CDR3 sequences; approximately 32% are singletons. V shed 3 bases and J 0 bases; nucleotides not matched to a gene: 9. In germline, CDR1 is SGHAT, CDR2 FQDESV (reference sequence). The CDR3 extends over 18 amino acids. Sequencing was done on patients that had shown CD8+CD57+ cell expansion by flow cytometry. Blood samples were obtained from patients who had received no prior therapy. The data stem from a study of CD8+CD57+ T cells in acquired aplastic anemia.

The sample consisted of sorted CD4+, CD8+, or CD8+CD57+ T cells (not recorded which) from PBMCs. This chain uses TRBV11-1 with TRBJ1-1, with TRBD1 matching over 11 bases. The source is a human donor with aplastic anemia. The CDR3 bases are TGTGCCAGCAGCTTGGGACAGGGGGGAAGGGTGCTGAACACTGAAGCTTTCTTT. Translated, it gives CASSLGQGGRVLNTEAFF.